One sample yielded the 27 T cell receptor beta chains listed below, sequenced in a study of blood T cell repertoires in COVID-19. Assay: immunoSEQ multiplex PCR; the TCRdb copy retains only in-frame clones and omits some. The repertoire holds about 170,000 clones, with roughly 79% as singletons. The specimen sequenced was peripheral blood. The receptors here all came from a woman older than 75 with acute or convalescent COVID-19.

This clone has a single count. This chain connects TRBV10-3 to TRBJ2-1; 8 bases are shared with TRBD1. Germline V gene lookup returns CDR1 ENHRY and CDR2 SYGVKD. V lost 7 bases and J lost 10; bases outside the gene matches: 12. The length of the CDR3 is 14 residues. DNA for the CDR3: TGTGCCATCACCCCGACAGGGGTTAGCGGAGAGCAGTTCTTC. Translated: CAITPTGVSGEQFF.

The genes are TRBV5-1 and TRBJ1-4; D not certain. Trimming removed 2 bases from V and 0 bases from J, with 5 bases in between. CDR1 and CDR2 (germline): SGHRS, YFSETQ. The CDR3 loop spans 14 amino acids. The CDR3 DNA reads TGCGCCAGCAGCTTTAGTGCAACTAATGAAAAACTGTTTTTT. Translation gives CASSFSATNEKLFF. The full variable domain, with the rest looked up from reference TRBV5-1 and TRBJ1-4, is KAGVTQTPRYLIKTRGQQVTLSCSPISGHRSVSWYQQTPGQGLQFLFEYFSETQRNKGNFPGRFSGRQFSNSRSEMNVSTLELGDSALYLCASSFSATNEKLFFGSGTQLSVL.

The chain employs TRBV5-1 and TRBJ2-3; TRBD1 might be the D (6 bases). The V gene's germline CDR1 is SGHRS and CDR2 YFSETQ. Trimming cost V 0 bases and J 5 bases, with 10 bases left between them. The CDR3 is made up of 14 amino acids. The CDR3 bases are TGCGCCAGCAGCTTGGCAGGGGCTAAAGATACGCAGTATTTT. This codes for CASSLAGAKDTQYF. The complete variable domain, with remaining parts taken from reference TRBV5-1 and TRBJ2-3, reads KAGVTQTPRYLIKTRGQQVTLSCSPISGHRSVSWYQQTPGQGLQFLFEYFSETQRNKGNFPGRFSGRQFSNSRSEMNVSTLELGDSALYLCASSLAGAKDTQYFGPGTRLTVL.

The V call is TRBV4-1, the J call TRBJ2-5; 8 bases align to TRBD1. CDR1 is MGHRA, CDR2 YSYEKL, per germline. The length of the CDR3 is 16 residues. J gave up 5 bases and V 1 base, and 9 bases lay outside the gene matches. As DNA, the CDR3 is TGCGCCAGCAGCCAAGTTGTACAGGGGGTATGGGAGACCCAGTACTTC. Translated: CASSQVVQGVWETQYF.

The chain employs TRBV19 and TRBJ1-1; D is undetermined. Germline CDR1 and CDR2: LNHDA and SQIVND (reference sequence). The CDR3 is 15 residues long. The V and J ends lost 5 bases and 4 bases respectively, with 17 bases between them. CDR3 bases: TGTGCCAGTAGTTCCGGTCGACACCTGAGCACTGAAGCTTTCTTT. Its translation is CASSSGRHLSTEAFF.

This clone has only a few counts. The chain joins TRBV5-4 to TRBJ2-7; 12 nucleotides match TRBD2. V was clipped by 3 bases and J by 2 bases; unmatched bases: 6. There are 16 residues in the CDR3. Looked up from germline, CDR1 is SGHNT and CDR2 is YYREEE (reference sequence). The CDR3 reads CASSSRTSGTPYEQYF. The CDR3 DNA reads as TGTGCCAGCAGCTCAAGGACTAGCGGGACGCCCTACGAGCAGTACTTC.

J is TRBJ2-1 and V is TRBV7-2; D is perhaps TRBD1 (6 bases). V dropped 2 bases and J dropped 2 bases, with 10 bases sitting between them. The germline gives CDR1 SGHTA, CDR2 FQGNSA. This CDR3 has 15 amino acids. The CDR3 DNA reads TGTGCCAGCAGCTTACTCAGGGGTCCCTACAATGAGCAGTTCTTC. Translated: CASSLLRGPYNEQFF.

This clone was seen a single time. This chain's CDR3 is CASSTFVYTEAFF. CDR3 sequence (DNA): TGTGCCAGTAGTACCTTCGTCTACACTGAAGCTTTCTTT. The chain joins TRBV19 to TRBJ1-1; no firm D call. Germline loops: CDR1 LNHDA, CDR2 SQIVND (reference sequence). The CDR3 has 13 amino acids. Trimming removed 4 bases from V and 3 bases from J, with 9 bases in between.

The chain combines TRBV7-9 with TRBJ2-3; TRBD2 matches 11 bases. J gave up 4 bases and V 5 bases, and 2 bases lay outside the gene matches. CDR3 size: 14 residues. CDR1 is SEHNR and CDR2 is FQNEAQ in the germline V gene (reference sequence). The CDR3 coding sequence is TGTGCCAGCAGCGATAGCGGGAGGGCAGATACGCAGTATTTT. This gives the protein CASSDSGRADTQYF.

The chain has TRBV4-2 and TRBJ2-1, with D uncertain. This CDR3 has 14 residues. The V end was cut by 1 base, the J end by 0 bases, with 4 bases between. CDR1 LGHNA and CDR2 YNFKEQ come from the germline V gene. This chain's CDR3 is CASSQGISYNEQFF. The CDR3 DNA is TGTGCCAGCAGCCAAGGTATCTCCTACAATGAGCAGTTCTTC.

The chain links TRBV11-2 to TRBJ2-2, with 9 positions matching TRBD1. This CDR3 has 15 residues. Germline V gives CDR1 SGHAT, CDR2 FQNNGV. V dropped 4 bases and J dropped 1; count of bases not matched to a gene: 1. CDR3 protein: CASSSTGGNTGELFF. CDR3 bases: TGTGCCAGCAGCTCGACAGGGGGGAACACCGGGGAGCTGTTTTTT.

A note on this clone: The same CDR3 is also encoded by other DNA sequences in this sample. The chain employs TRBV2 and TRBJ2-5; TRBD2 agrees at 16 bases. Germline V gene data show CDR1 as SNHLY and CDR2 as FYNNEI. J lost 3 bases, V lost 6 bases, and 4 bases had no gene match. The CDR3 loop spans 16 amino acids. This chain's CDR3 is CASSAGTSGREETQYF. The DNA for the CDR3 is TGTGCCAGCAGCGCAGGGACTAGCGGGAGGGAAGAGACCCAGTACTTC.

The chain links TRBV19 to TRBJ2-5; D remains ambiguous. In germline, CDR1 is LNHDA, CDR2 SQIVND (reference sequence). The CDR3 consists of 13 residues. Trimming stripped 3 bases from V and 7 bases from J, with 12 bases between. CDR3 sequence (DNA): TGTGCCAGTAGTATTTCAGCGCGTGGGACCCAGTACTTC. Protein sequence: CASSISARGTQYF.

V usage is TRBV18 and J usage is TRBJ1-1, with TRBD1 as a possible D gene (5 bases). Germline V gives CDR1 KGHSH, CDR2 LQKENI. The CDR3 length is 14 residues. Trimming left V 6 bases short and J 0 bases short, with 11 bases between. The CDR3 DNA is TGTGCCAGCTCCAAGACAGTCCTGAACACTGAAGCTTTCTTT. Its protein is CASSKTVLNTEAFF.

This clone has a single count. The identical CDR3 is also encoded by other nucleotide sequences in the sample. V usage is TRBV7-2 and J usage is TRBJ2-5; tentatively, D is TRBD2 (5 bases). The CDR3 length is 13 residues. Germline V gene sequence: CDR1 SGHTA, CDR2 FQGNSA. Trimming cost V 1 base and J 2 bases, with 5 bases left between them. The CDR3 region has the DNA TGTGCCAGCAGCTTAGTAGCGCAAGAGACCCAGTACTTC. This encodes CASSLVAQETQYF.

The CDR3 loop is CGAGSGNTIYF. The CDR3 nucleotides read TGTGGGGCGGGCTCTGGAAACACCATATATTTT. The chain joins TRBV7-8 to TRBJ1-3; D not resolved. The CDR3 runs to 11 residues. The germline V gene has CDR1 SGHVS and CDR2 FQNEAQ.

V and J are TRBV30 and TRBJ2-1, with 15 bases aligning to TRBD2. Germline CDR1 GTSNPN, CDR2 SVGIG (reference sequence). This CDR3 is 15 amino acids long. The V and J ends lost 5 bases and 9 bases, in that order; junction bases with no gene match: 8. The CDR3 DNA reads TGTGCCTGGGGAAGGGGACTAGCGGGAGGTAGTGAGCAGTTCTTC. Translation gives CAWGRGLAGGSEQFF.

The CDR3 DNA reads as TGTGCCAGCTCATCTCTTACAGAAGAAAAACTGTTTTTT. Its protein is CASSSLTEEKLFF. The gene calls are TRBV18 and TRBJ1-4; no clear D gene. The CDR3 contains 13 residues. With 5 bases removed from V and 8 bases from J, the gap between germline ends came to 12 bases. Germline V gives CDR1 KGHSH, CDR2 LQKENI. The full variable domain, with the rest looked up from reference TRBV18 and TRBJ1-4, is NAGVMQNPRHLVRRRGQEARLRCSPMKGHSHVYWYRQLPEEGLKFMVYLQKENIIDESGMPKERFSAEFPKEGPSILRIQQVVRGDSAAYFCASSSLTEEKLFFGSGTQLSVL.

This clone was detected only a few times. This chain joins TRBV12-5 and TRBJ1-6, with 9 bases identical to TRBD1. The germline V gene has CDR1 LGHNT and CDR2 FRNRAP. The trim removed 6 bases at V and 7 bases at J, leaving 7 bases unmatched. There are 15 residues in the CDR3. The CDR3: CASGLGTGRNSPLHF. The CDR3 DNA reads TGTGCTAGTGGACTCGGGACAGGGAGAAATTCACCCCTCCACTTT.

This sequence joins TRBV7-2 and TRBJ1-6; possible D gene TRBD1, 5 bases. V lost 5 bases and J 9 bases, leaving 17 bases between the germline ends. Germline CDR1 reads SGHTA; CDR2 reads FQGNSA. The CDR3 is 15 residues long. CDR3 nucleotide sequence: TGTGCCAGCAGCCTCTCGTGGGGCAGAGGTTCACCCCTCCACTTT. Its protein is CASSLSWGRGSPLHF.

The V and J genes are TRBV6-6 and TRBJ2-7; 9 bases map to TRBD2. The CDR3 is made up of 14 amino acids. The V segment lost 2 bases and the J segment 7 bases; nucleotides outside the gene matches: 6. Germline-derived CDR1 and CDR2 are MNHNY and SVGAGI (reference sequence). CDR3 DNA sequence: TGTGCCAGCAGTTACGGCGGGAGGGGTTGGGAGCAGTACTTC. It yields the protein CASSYGGRGWEQYF.

The chain joins TRBV7-8 to TRBJ2-1, with 7 bases matching TRBD1. V shed 4 bases, J shed 13 bases, and the junction held 7 bases outside the gene matches. Germline CDR1 SGHVS, CDR2 FQNEAQ. This CDR3 region has 12 residues. The CDR3 reads CASSSSGQVQFF. CDR3 bases: TGTGCCAGCAGCTCGTCTGGACAGGTTCAGTTCTTC.

The chain joins TRBV7-2 to TRBJ2-1; TRBD2 is a possible D gene (5 bases). The CDR3 loop spans 13 amino acids. With 1 base removed from V and 12 bases from J, the gap between germline ends came to 13 bases. Germline loops: CDR1 SGHTA, CDR2 FQGNSA. The DNA of the CDR3 is TGTGCCAGCAGCTTAGAGAGCGGAGGCGGGCAGTTCTTC. The encoded protein is CASSLESGGGQFF.

J is TRBJ1-4 and V is TRBV7-9; tentatively, D is TRBD1 (5 bases). This CDR3 comprises 14 residues. V lost 1 base to trimming and J lost 4 bases, with 7 bases between them. Germline CDR1 SEHNR, CDR2 FQNEAQ (reference sequence). CDR3 in amino acids: CASSLGQNNEKLFF. Written as DNA, the CDR3 is TGTGCCAGCAGCTTAGGACAGAATAATGAAAAACTGTTTTTT.

The chain is built from TRBV29-1 and TRBJ2-2; D call uncertain. The V end was cut by 5 bases, the J end by 0 bases, with 4 bases between. CDR1 is SQVTM, CDR2 ANQGSEA, per germline. The CDR3 contains 12 residues. This CDR3 reads CSVLANTGELFF. The CDR3 DNA reads as TGCAGCGTTTTAGCGAACACCGGGGAGCTGTTTTTT.

V and J are TRBV27 and TRBJ2-2, with TRBD1 matching 8 bases. Trimming took 2 bases from V and 6 from J; bases not matched to a gene: 8. Germline lookup yields CDR1 MNHEY and CDR2 SMNVEV (reference sequence). CDR3 length equals 16 residues. This CDR3 reads CASSLVGQVKAGELFF. The DNA of the CDR3 is TGTGCCAGCAGTTTAGTGGGACAGGTCAAAGCCGGGGAGCTGTTTTTT.

The rearrangement joins TRBV10-3 to TRBJ1-3, with D maybe TRBD1 (5 bases). This CDR3 has 14 amino acids. Trimming shortened V by 3 bases and J by 4 bases, and 10 bases separated the two germline ends. Looked up from germline, CDR1 is ENHRY and CDR2 is SYGVKD. CDR3 coding DNA: TGTGCCATCAGTGATCAGGGAGGGGGAAACACCATATATTTT. This sequence encodes CAISDQGGGNTIYF.